Sequencing of this T cell receptor beta chain was carried out in a study of OX40 agonist ivuxolimab in advanced cancers. The germline gives CDR1 SGHTA, CDR2 FQGNSA. V was pared by 5 bases and J by 2 bases, with 2 bases between. This CDR3 is built from 11 residues. Clones were sequenced by immunoSEQ multiplex PCR, and TCRdb holds only the in-frame ones, with some missing. The sample carries tens of thousands of clones, 65% to 85% recorded once. The TCR sequence derives from an adult with an advanced solid tumor such as melanoma, head and neck, liver or kidney cancer. The gene calls are TRBV7-2 and TRBJ2-3; no clear D gene. The sequencing used CD4+ or CD8+ T cells sorted from blood, collected in a trial of the OX40 agonist ivuxolimab. In nucleotides, the CDR3 is TGTGCCAGCAGCAACACAGATACGCAGTATTTT. Translation gives CASSNTDTQYF.